The 31 T cell receptor beta chains below come from one sample, sequenced in a study of CD8+ T cells in alopecia areata. Extracted RNA was reverse transcribed into cDNA, the sequencing template. Here immunoSEQ multiplex PCR was the method, and the copy in TCRdb shows in-frame clones only, minus some. This table has 120,000 to 150,000 clones, more than 45% appearing once. The sample consisted of CD4+ T cells sorted from blood. Every receptor here comes from a human donor with alopecia areata.

This chain connects TRBV30 to TRBJ1-1; no clear D gene. Germline CDR1 is GTSNPN and CDR2 is SVGIG (reference sequence). V was clipped by 2 bases and J by 0 bases, with 10 bases between them. The CDR3 covers 14 residues. The DNA for the CDR3 is TGTGCCTGGAGTTTCACGGGGATGAACACTGAAGCTTTCTTT. This encodes CAWSFTGMNTEAFF.

The gene calls are TRBV6-5 and TRBJ2-5; D gene unclear. The CDR3 has 12 residues. Looked up from germline, CDR1 is MNHEY and CDR2 is SVGAGI. V shed 5 bases and J shed 5 bases, with 9 bases lying between them. CDR3 loop: CASSRPSETQYF. DNA for the CDR3: TGTGCCAGCAGTCGCCCCTCGGAGACCCAGTACTTC.

In this sample, this clone turned up a few times. The chain carries TRBV10-3 and TRBJ1-1; no definite D call. Germline V gene lookup returns CDR1 ENHRY and CDR2 SYGVKD. V lost 6 bases and J lost 0, with 8 bases in between. The CDR3 is 13 residues long. The CDR3 nucleotides read TGTGCCATCAGCCATGGGATGAACACTGAAGCTTTCTTT. Translating gives CAISHGMNTEAFF.

This clone was seen a few times. The V gene is TRBV6-5, the J gene TRBJ2-7; D may correspond to TRBD1 or TRBD2 (5 bases each). V gave up 6 bases and J gave up 0 bases, with 15 bases separating them. This CDR3 has 15 amino acids. Germline values: CDR1 MNHEY, CDR2 SVGAGI. As DNA, the CDR3 is TGTGCCAGCAGCTCCTGGGACGGCCGCTCCTACGAGCAGTACTTC. This gives the protein CASSSWDGRSYEQYF.

V is TRBV7-2 and J is TRBJ2-1, with 7 bases fitting TRBD2. The V and J ends lost 5 bases and 9 bases, in that order; junction bases with no gene match: 7. Germline CDR1 reads SGHTA; CDR2 reads FQGNSA. This CDR3 contains 13 residues. The CDR3 nucleotides read TGTGCCAGCAGCCGGGACTATGACAGTGAGCAGTTCTTC. The encoded protein is CASSRDYDSEQFF.

The V gene is TRBV9, the J gene TRBJ1-1, with D perhaps matching TRBD1 (5 bases). This CDR3 comprises 16 residues. Trimming pared 0 bases from V and 0 bases from J, leaving 12 bases between. Germline lookup yields CDR1 SGDLS and CDR2 YYNGEE. CDR3 region: CASSVGHRGMNTEAFF. The CDR3 DNA follows: TGTGCCAGCAGCGTAGGACATCGGGGGATGAACACTGAAGCTTTCTTT.

The chain employs TRBV2 and TRBJ2-1; 7 nucleotides align to TRBD2. Germline trimming cut 8 bases from V and 8 bases from J; bases unmatched to any gene: 12. This CDR3 is built from 14 residues. Per germline, CDR1 SNHLY and CDR2 FYNNEI. The CDR3 loop reads CASSDGRSLHEQFF. In DNA, the CDR3 is TGTGCCAGCTCCGACGGGAGGAGTCTGCATGAGCAGTTCTTC.

V gene TRBV11-2 combines with J gene TRBJ2-7, with D unresolved. The length of the CDR3 is 10 residues. Germline V gene sequence: CDR1 SGHAT, CDR2 FQNNGV. V was shortened by 4 bases and J by 2 bases, with 0 bases between the two germline ends. CDR3 in amino acids: CASSSYEQYF. The CDR3 nucleotides read TGTGCCAGCAGCTCCTACGAGCAGTACTTC.

This clone came up a few times. The chain recombines TRBV2 with TRBJ1-1; D perhaps matches TRBD1 (5 bases). V lost 8 bases to trimming and J lost 4 bases, with 20 bases between them. Germline assignment: CDR1 SNHLY and CDR2 FYNNEI. The CDR3 consists of 15 residues. The CDR3 loop reads CASGGTAHPGTEAFF. The DNA for the CDR3 is TGTGCCAGCGGCGGGACCGCCCACCCTGGCACTGAAGCTTTCTTT.

The gene calls are TRBV13 and TRBJ1-2; the D gene is possibly TRBD1 (5 bases). The CDR3 totals 16 residues. Germline V gives CDR1 PRHDT, CDR2 FYEKMQ (reference sequence). Trimming shortened V by 5 bases and J by 1 base, and 17 bases separated the two germline ends. The CDR3 is CASSLKWQGDNYGYTF. Here the CDR3 DNA reads TGTGCCAGCAGCCTCAAATGGCAGGGAGATAACTATGGCTACACCTTC.

The DNA of the CDR3 is TGTGCCAGCAGCCATGGGGGGACTGACTCCGGCTACGAGCAGTACTTC. It specifies CASSHGGTDSGYEQYF. The V and J genes are TRBV4-2 and TRBJ2-7, with D tentatively TRBD2 (6 bases). This CDR3 comprises 16 residues. V was trimmed by 3 bases and J by 3 bases, leaving 18 bases between them. The germline CDR1 and CDR2 sequences are LGHNA and YNFKEQ.

This chain joins TRBV25-1 and TRBJ2-1, with TRBD2 matching over 9 bases. This CDR3 is 15 amino acids long. V shed 5 bases and J 4 bases; nucleotides not matched to a gene: 6. CDR1 is MGHDK, CDR2 SYGVNS, per germline. The CDR3 DNA is TGTGCCAGCAGTAAGACTAGCGGACTTTACAATGAGCAGTTCTTC. Amino acid sequence: CASSKTSGLYNEQFF.

The J gene is TRBJ2-5, the V gene TRBV29-1, with a tentative D call TRBD2 (6 bases). Germline V gene data show CDR1 as SQVTM and CDR2 as ANQGSEA. This CDR3 comprises 12 residues. The germline V and J ends were trimmed by 5 bases and 1 base, with 8 bases remaining between them. CDR3 in DNA: TGCAGCGTTTGGAGGGGCCAAGAGACCCAGTACTTC. It encodes CSVWRGQETQYF.

This chain uses TRBV28 with TRBJ2-1; perhaps TRBD2 as D (6 bases). V shed 2 bases and J shed 1 base, with 6 bases lying between them. Germline-derived CDR1 and CDR2 are MDHEN and SYDVKM. This CDR3 has 14 amino acids. This CDR3 is CASSLGGSYNEQFF. The CDR3 DNA follows: TGTGCCAGCAGTTTAGGGGGGTCCTACAATGAGCAGTTCTTC. Full variable domain (outside the CDR3, taken from reference TRBV28 and TRBJ2-1): DVKVTQSSRYLVKRTGEKVFLECVQDMDHENMFWYRQDPGLGLRLIYFSYDVKMKEKGDIPEGYSVSREKKERFSLILESASTNQTSMYLCASSLGGSYNEQFFGPGTRLTVL.

CDR3 nucleotide sequence: TGCAGCGTTGAGGGGAACCCCTCTGGGGCCAACGTCCTGACTTTC. It is translated as CSVEGNPSGANVLTF. The V call is TRBV29-1, the J call TRBJ2-6; unclear D gene. The CDR3 loop spans 15 amino acids. The germline V gene has CDR1 SQVTM and CDR2 ANQGSEA. Trimming took 3 bases from V and 0 from J, leaving 9 bases between them.

The rearrangement uses TRBV2 and TRBJ2-1; D possibly corresponds to TRBD1 (6 bases). CDR1 is SNHLY and CDR2 is FYNNEI in the germline V gene. This CDR3 has 13 residues. V lost 6 bases and J lost 10, with 16 bases in between. The CDR3 reads CASRPGTSREQFF. In DNA form, the CDR3 reads TGTGCCAGCAGACCCGGGACAAGCCGAGAGCAGTTCTTC.

The V and J genes are TRBV28 and TRBJ1-1, with D unresolved. CDR1 is MDHEN, CDR2 SYDVKM, per germline. V dropped 7 bases and J dropped 4 bases, with 13 bases sitting between them. The CDR3 spans 13 residues. The CDR3 coding sequence is TGTGCCAGCACAAACCGGCGGGGCACTGAAGCTTTCTTT. This codes for CASTNRRGTEAFF.

This clone was detected only once. The gene calls are TRBV28 and TRBJ2-7; no firm D call. This CDR3 has 11 amino acids. V lost 5 bases and J lost 0, with 2 bases in between. From germline, CDR1 is MDHEN and CDR2 SYDVKM. CDR3 protein: CASSTSYEQYF. CDR3 bases: TGTGCCAGCAGTACCTCCTACGAGCAGTACTTC.

The chain joins TRBV28 to TRBJ1-2; no reliable D call. The CDR3 has 13 amino acids. Trimming removed 7 bases from V and 1 base from J, with 10 bases in between. The V gene's germline CDR1 is MDHEN and CDR2 SYDVKM. The CDR3 DNA reads TGTGCCAGCACACAGAGAGTTAACTATGGCTACACCTTC. Translation gives CASTQRVNYGYTF.

This chain uses TRBV6-5 with TRBJ1-1; TRBD1 is a possible D gene (6 bases). CDR1 and CDR2 from the germline V gene are MNHEY and SVGAGI. This CDR3 is 12 amino acids long. Trimming stripped 3 bases from V and 8 bases from J, with 10 bases between. CDR3 region: CASSYPDREAFF. DNA for the CDR3: TGTGCCAGCAGTTATCCCGACAGGGAAGCTTTCTTT.

This clone was counted only a few times. The same CDR3 arises from other DNA sequences in this sample as well. The rearrangement joins TRBV30 to TRBJ2-7; the D gene is possibly TRBD1 (6 bases). This CDR3 has 10 amino acids. Looked up from germline, CDR1 is GTSNPN and CDR2 is SVGIG (reference sequence). Trimming cost V 5 bases and J 4 bases, with 6 bases left between them. The CDR3 region has the DNA TGTGCCTGGGGACAGTACGAGCAGTACTTC. Residues: CAWGQYEQYF.

This clone appeared a few times. The chain recombines TRBV5-1 with TRBJ2-5; perhaps TRBD2 as D (6 bases). V shed 2 bases and J shed 2 bases, with 10 bases lying between them. The CDR3 length is 14 residues. Germline V gene data show CDR1 as SGHRS and CDR2 as YFSETQ. CDR3 nucleotide sequence: TGCGCCAGCAGCTTCGGTAGCGGACAAGAGACCCAGTACTTC. Translating it yields CASSFGSGQETQYF.

V usage is TRBV5-1 and J usage is TRBJ1-1; unclear D gene. Trimming stripped 4 bases from V and 1 base from J, with 11 bases between. This CDR3 has 14 residues. Germline CDR1 reads SGHRS; CDR2 reads YFSETQ. The CDR3 DNA reads TGCGCCAGCAGCCCGGGCGCAGGGAACACTGAAGCTTTCTTT. Translation gives CASSPGAGNTEAFF.

In this sample, this clone turned up a few times. The chain recombines TRBV18 with TRBJ2-5; D is ambiguous. Germline V lookup: CDR1 KGHSH, CDR2 LQKENI. V gave up 5 bases and J gave up 2 bases, with 3 bases separating them. This CDR3 comprises 11 residues. CDR3 bases: TGTGCCAGCTCATCACAAGAGACCCAGTACTTC. This gives the protein CASSSQETQYF.

V usage is TRBV11-2 and J usage is TRBJ2-3; no clear D gene. The V gene lost 5 bases and the J gene lost 6 bases, with 9 bases spanning the gap. Germline CDR1 SGHAT, CDR2 FQNNGV. The CDR3 runs to 12 residues. The CDR3 sequence is CASSPQADTQYF. DNA of the CDR3: TGTGCCAGCAGCCCCCAAGCGGATACGCAGTATTTT.

The V and J genes are TRBV5-1 and TRBJ2-1; D unresolved. Germline assignment: CDR1 SGHRS and CDR2 YFSETQ. V was shortened by 4 bases and J by 5 bases, with 13 bases between the two germline ends. CDR3 length equals 14 residues. This CDR3 reads CASSLPAPNNEQFF. For the CDR3, the DNA is TGCGCCAGCAGCCTGCCAGCCCCTAACAATGAGCAGTTCTTC.

The chain couples TRBV29-1 to TRBJ2-1; D might be TRBD1 (5 bases). Germline CDR1 is SQVTM and CDR2 is ANQGSEA. This CDR3 contains 17 residues. The V end lost 1 base, the J end lost 1 base, and 17 bases lay between the germline ends. The DNA for the CDR3 is TGCAGCGTTGAAGGTACACAGGACGTGGGTTCCTACAATGAGCAGTTCTTC. Protein: CSVEGTQDVGSYNEQFF.

This chain joins TRBV29-1 and TRBJ2-7; perhaps TRBD1 as D (6 bases). There are 12 residues in the CDR3. Trimming stripped 7 bases from V and 4 bases from J, with 14 bases between. The V gene's germline CDR1 is SQVTM and CDR2 ANQGSEA. CDR3 sequence: CSATGNGYEQYF. Here the CDR3 DNA reads TGCAGCGCAACAGGGAACGGGTACGAGCAGTACTTC.

This clone was picked up a small number of times. The V call is TRBV5-1, the J call TRBJ2-1; the match to TRBD2 covers 8 bases. Germline loops: CDR1 SGHRS, CDR2 YFSETQ. The CDR3 extends over 16 amino acids. The J segment lost 7 bases and the V segment lost 3 bases, leaving 12 bases of the junction unmatched. The CDR3 coding sequence is TGCGCCAGCAGCTCTATCGCCGGGACGGGAGGGAATGAGCAGTTCTTC. Translating gives CASSSIAGTGGNEQFF.

This rearrangement joins TRBV5-1 to TRBJ2-2; D unresolved. Per germline, CDR1 SGHRS and CDR2 YFSETQ. The CDR3 is 12 residues long. Trimming took 6 bases from V and 6 from J, leaving 9 bases between them. CDR3 sequence (DNA): TGCGCCAGCACAGTTGGCTCCGGGGAGCTGTTTTTT. Encoded protein: CASTVGSGELFF.

The chain recombines TRBV5-1 with TRBJ1-2, with no clear D. Trimming took off 1 base at V and 8 bases at J, with 9 bases between the two ends. CDR1 is SGHRS, CDR2 YFSETQ, per germline. The CDR3 length is 12 residues. DNA of the CDR3: TGCGCCAGCAGCTTGTCGGGTACCGGCTACACCTTC. This codes for CASSLSGTGYTF.